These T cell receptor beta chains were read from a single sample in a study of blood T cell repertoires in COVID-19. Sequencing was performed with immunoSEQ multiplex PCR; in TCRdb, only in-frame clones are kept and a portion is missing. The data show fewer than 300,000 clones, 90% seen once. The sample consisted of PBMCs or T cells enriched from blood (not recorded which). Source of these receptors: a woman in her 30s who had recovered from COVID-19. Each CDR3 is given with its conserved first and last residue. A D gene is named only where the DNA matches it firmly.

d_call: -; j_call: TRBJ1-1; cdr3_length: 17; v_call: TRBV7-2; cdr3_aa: CASSSRRGTNMNTEAFF
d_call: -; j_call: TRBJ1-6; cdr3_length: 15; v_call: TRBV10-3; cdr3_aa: CAISAVGGYNSPLHF
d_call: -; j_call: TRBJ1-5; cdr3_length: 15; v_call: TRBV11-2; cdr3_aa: CASSLGGTPYQPQHF
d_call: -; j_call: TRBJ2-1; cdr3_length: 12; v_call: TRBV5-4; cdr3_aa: CASSLVDNEQFF
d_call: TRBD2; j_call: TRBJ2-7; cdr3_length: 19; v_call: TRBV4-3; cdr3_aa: CASSQIFPGTSETSYEQYF
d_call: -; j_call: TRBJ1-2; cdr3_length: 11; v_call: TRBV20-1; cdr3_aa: CSARAHPSYTF
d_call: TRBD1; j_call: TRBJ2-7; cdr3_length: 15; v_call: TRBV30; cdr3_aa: CAWSDSWDRAYEQYF
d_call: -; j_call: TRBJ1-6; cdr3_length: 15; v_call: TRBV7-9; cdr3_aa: CASSLMTGYNSPLHF
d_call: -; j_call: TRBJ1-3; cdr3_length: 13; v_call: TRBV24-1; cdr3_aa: CATSTSSGNTIYF
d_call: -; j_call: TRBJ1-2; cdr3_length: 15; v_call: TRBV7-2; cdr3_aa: CASTHQASGNYGYTF
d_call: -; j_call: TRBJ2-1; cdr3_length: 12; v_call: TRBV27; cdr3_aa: CASSPNYIEQFF
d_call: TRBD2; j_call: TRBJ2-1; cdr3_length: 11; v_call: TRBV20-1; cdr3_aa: CSAGTTVEQFF
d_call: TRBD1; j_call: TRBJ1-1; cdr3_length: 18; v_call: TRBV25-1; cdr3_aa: CASTRTGGPTSGYTEAFF
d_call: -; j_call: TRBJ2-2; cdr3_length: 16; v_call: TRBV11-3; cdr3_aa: CASSPGGGAGTGELFF
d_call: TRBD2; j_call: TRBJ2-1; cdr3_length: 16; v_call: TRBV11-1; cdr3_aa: CASSRTSGSSYNEQFF
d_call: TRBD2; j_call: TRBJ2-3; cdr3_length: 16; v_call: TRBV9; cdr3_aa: CASSVGGGRGADTQYF
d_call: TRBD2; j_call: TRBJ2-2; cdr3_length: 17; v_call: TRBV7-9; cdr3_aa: CASSGRESGSGTGELFF
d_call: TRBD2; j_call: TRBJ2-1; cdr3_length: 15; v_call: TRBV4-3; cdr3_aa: CASSQELAGDREQFF
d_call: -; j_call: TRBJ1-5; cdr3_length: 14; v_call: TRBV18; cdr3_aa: CASGQSDSNQPQHF
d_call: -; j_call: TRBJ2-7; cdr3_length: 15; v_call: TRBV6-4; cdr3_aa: CASSQGGLGDNEQYF
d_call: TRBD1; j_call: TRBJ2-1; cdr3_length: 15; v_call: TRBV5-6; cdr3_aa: CASSFGTGARGEQFF
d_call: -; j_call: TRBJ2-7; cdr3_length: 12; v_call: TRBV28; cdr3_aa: CASETNLYEQYF
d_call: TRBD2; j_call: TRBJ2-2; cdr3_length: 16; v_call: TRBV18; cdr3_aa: CASSPLAGWNTGELFF
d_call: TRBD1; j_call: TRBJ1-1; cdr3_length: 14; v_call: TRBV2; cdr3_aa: CASSVRDRNTEAFF